This is a list of T cell receptor beta chains from one sample in a study of blood T cell repertoires in COVID-19. Measured with immunoSEQ multiplex PCR; TCRdb has only the in-frame clones, and not every one. Of 130,000 to 150,000 clones detected, 87% appear once; the ten largest clones hold 8.6%. Sequencing was performed on peripheral blood. Receptors were obtained from a woman in her forties or fifties with active or convalescent COVID-19. The CDR3 runs from the conserved cysteine through the conserved F or W. Fields, in order: CDR3 protein, CDR3 DNA, D gene, clone size, J gene, V gene. The D gene is left open where the match is weak. Clone size is given for some rows only: seen once, a few or many times, or a class if the clone is expanded.

CDR3 protein: CATRGLAGADGELFF; CDR3 DNA: TGTGCCACTCGGGGACTAGCGGGGGCGGACGGGGAGCTGTTTTTT; D gene: TRBD2; clone size: NA; J gene: TRBJ2-2; V gene: TRBV10-3
CDR3 protein: CASSLGQRPATNEKLFF; CDR3 DNA: TGTGCCAGCAGTTTAGGACAGAGACCAGCAACTAATGAAAAACTGTTTTTT; D gene: NA; clone size: NA; J gene: TRBJ1-4; V gene: TRBV27
CDR3 protein: CASSHLQGMGHSPLHF; CDR3 DNA: TGCGCCAGCAGCCATCTACAGGGTATGGGTCATTCACCCCTCCACTTT; D gene: NA; clone size: NA; J gene: TRBJ1-6; V gene: TRBV4-3
CDR3 protein: CASSPRSSDTAEAFF; CDR3 DNA: TGTGCCAGCTCACCACGATCATCAGACACAGCTGAAGCTTTCTTT; D gene: NA; clone size: NA; J gene: TRBJ1-1; V gene: TRBV18
CDR3 protein: CASSQGQGAMAFF; CDR3 DNA: TGTGCCAGCAGCCAGGGACAGGGGGCGATGGCTTTCTTT; D gene: TRBD1; clone size: NA; J gene: TRBJ1-1; V gene: TRBV7-9
CDR3 protein: CATASPGTAAYEQYF; CDR3 DNA: TGTGCCACCGCGAGCCCCGGGACAGCCGCCTACGAGCAGTACTTC; D gene: TRBD1; clone size: few; J gene: TRBJ2-7; V gene: TRBV15
CDR3 protein: CASSPGLAGITYEQYF; CDR3 DNA: TGTGCCAGCAGCCCGGGACTAGCGGGGATAACCTACGAGCAGTACTTC; D gene: TRBD2; clone size: NA; J gene: TRBJ2-7; V gene: TRBV7-8
CDR3 protein: CASRGTGSFTGGYTF; CDR3 DNA: TGTGCCAGCAGGGGGACAGGGTCGTTTACGGGGGGCTACACCTTC; D gene: TRBD1; clone size: NA; J gene: TRBJ1-2; V gene: TRBV28
CDR3 protein: CASSPFVLGASTEAFF; CDR3 DNA: TGTGCCAGCAGCCCATTCGTCTTGGGGGCTAGCACTGAAGCTTTCTTT; D gene: NA; clone size: NA; J gene: TRBJ1-1; V gene: TRBV5-8
CDR3 protein: CASRGLGVQPQHF; CDR3 DNA: TGTGCCAGCAGGGGACTGGGGGTTCAGCCCCAGCATTTT; D gene: NA; clone size: NA; J gene: TRBJ1-5; V gene: TRBV2
CDR3 protein: CASSSQGNYGYTF; CDR3 DNA: TGTGCCAGCTCATCGCAGGGGAACTATGGCTACACCTTC; D gene: NA; clone size: NA; J gene: TRBJ1-2; V gene: TRBV18
CDR3 protein: CASSRLAGAYEQYF; CDR3 DNA: TGTGCCAGCAGCCGACTAGCGGGAGCCTACGAGCAGTACTTC; D gene: TRBD2; clone size: NA; J gene: TRBJ2-7; V gene: TRBV27
CDR3 protein: CASSLILAGVSSPGELFF; CDR3 DNA: TGTGCCAGCAGCCTTATACTAGCGGGAGTGTCTAGCCCCGGGGAGCTGTTTTTT; D gene: TRBD2; clone size: NA; J gene: TRBJ2-2; V gene: TRBV14
CDR3 protein: CASSQVDRGTEAFF; CDR3 DNA: TGCGCCAGCAGCCAAGTCGACAGGGGCACTGAAGCTTTCTTT; D gene: TRBD1; clone size: NA; J gene: TRBJ1-1; V gene: TRBV4-1
CDR3 protein: CASSYAGGTEAFF; CDR3 DNA: TGTGCCAGCAGTTACGCGGGGGGCACTGAAGCTTTCTTT; D gene: NA; clone size: NA; J gene: TRBJ1-1; V gene: TRBV6-5
CDR3 protein: CASSQESRATEAFF; CDR3 DNA: TGCGCCAGCAGCCAAGAGTCCAGGGCCACTGAAGCTTTCTTT; D gene: NA; clone size: NA; J gene: TRBJ1-1; V gene: TRBV4-3
CDR3 protein: CASAYRGLRDQPQHF; CDR3 DNA: TGTGCCAGCGCATACAGGGGGCTGCGGGATCAGCCCCAGCATTTT; D gene: TRBD1; clone size: NA; J gene: TRBJ1-5; V gene: TRBV28
CDR3 protein: CASSQVRAGGAKNIQYF; CDR3 DNA: TGTGCCAGCAGCCAAGTTAGGGCAGGGGGGGCCAAAAACATTCAGTACTTC; D gene: NA; clone size: NA; J gene: TRBJ2-4; V gene: TRBV3-1/TRBV3-2
CDR3 protein: CASSSTGTVWNSPLHF; CDR3 DNA: TGTGCCAGCAGCTCGACAGGGACCGTGTGGAATTCACCCCTCCACTTT; D gene: TRBD1; clone size: NA; J gene: TRBJ1-6; V gene: TRBV5-5
CDR3 protein: CATRPGTPKFSYNSPLHF; CDR3 DNA: TGTGCCACCCGACCAGGGACACCGAAATTCTCCTATAATTCACCCCTCCACTTT; D gene: NA; clone size: NA; J gene: TRBJ1-6; V gene: TRBV5-8
CDR3 protein: CASSIAGQGGAFF; CDR3 DNA: TGTGCCAGTAGTATAGCGGGGCAAGGGGGCGCTTTCTTT; D gene: TRBD1; clone size: NA; J gene: TRBJ1-1; V gene: TRBV19
CDR3 protein: CASARDGPTTSPLHF; CDR3 DNA: TGCGCCAGCGCTCGGGATGGGCCGACTACTTCACCCCTCCACTTT; D gene: NA; clone size: NA; J gene: TRBJ1-6; V gene: TRBV5-1
CDR3 protein: CASSILRVSGTQYF; CDR3 DNA: TGTGCCAGCAGTATCCTCAGGGTCTCCGGAACCCAGTACTTC; D gene: NA; clone size: NA; J gene: TRBJ2-5; V gene: TRBV6-5
CDR3 protein: CASSGGQGARSPLHF; CDR3 DNA: TGTGCCAGCAGCGGGGGACAGGGGGCGCGTTCACCCCTCCACTTT; D gene: TRBD1; clone size: few; J gene: TRBJ1-6; V gene: TRBV9
CDR3 protein: CARSLLRDRGSNEQFF; CDR3 DNA: TGTGCCAGAAGCTTGTTAAGGGACAGGGGATCCAATGAGCAGTTCTTC; D gene: TRBD1; clone size: NA; J gene: TRBJ2-1; V gene: TRBV5-3